This T cell receptor (beta chain) was observed in a study of CD8 T cells in ankylosing spondylitis. Study conclusions and caveats: Peripheral blood held disease-linked clones only at relatively low frequency, and these were CD8+. There was reportedly significant enrichment of clones that were disease-linked in matched ankylosing spondylitis synovial fluid. Ankylosing spondylitis blood appeared to carry a characteristic TCR beta motif of several highly homologous variants.

The CDR3 length is 13 residues. The V end lost 2 bases, the J end lost 2 bases, and 10 bases lay between the germline ends. Germline V gene data show CDR1 as DFQATT and CDR2 as SNEGSKA (reference sequence). The authors made TCR beta libraries by quantitative 5'-RACE with molecular barcodes. TCRdb re-derived calls from the 5' RACE reads in MiXCR, one entry per CDR3 protein. The table shows approximately 130,000 distinct CDR3 sequences, with around 10% occurring only once. The table lists this clonotype with a few counts. Its antigen is currently unknown. This sequence may be a read error, since a much larger clone differs from it by one base.

The specimen sequenced was blood, either unsorted or a sorted T cell fraction (not recorded which). This receptor was identified in a female donor with ankylosing spondylitis or in good health (not recorded which). The chain uses TRBV20-1 and TRBJ2-7; no clear D gene. CDR3 loop: CSARSQTAYEQYF. The CDR3 DNA follows: TGCAGTGCTAGATCCCAGACTGCCTACGAGCAGTACTTC.